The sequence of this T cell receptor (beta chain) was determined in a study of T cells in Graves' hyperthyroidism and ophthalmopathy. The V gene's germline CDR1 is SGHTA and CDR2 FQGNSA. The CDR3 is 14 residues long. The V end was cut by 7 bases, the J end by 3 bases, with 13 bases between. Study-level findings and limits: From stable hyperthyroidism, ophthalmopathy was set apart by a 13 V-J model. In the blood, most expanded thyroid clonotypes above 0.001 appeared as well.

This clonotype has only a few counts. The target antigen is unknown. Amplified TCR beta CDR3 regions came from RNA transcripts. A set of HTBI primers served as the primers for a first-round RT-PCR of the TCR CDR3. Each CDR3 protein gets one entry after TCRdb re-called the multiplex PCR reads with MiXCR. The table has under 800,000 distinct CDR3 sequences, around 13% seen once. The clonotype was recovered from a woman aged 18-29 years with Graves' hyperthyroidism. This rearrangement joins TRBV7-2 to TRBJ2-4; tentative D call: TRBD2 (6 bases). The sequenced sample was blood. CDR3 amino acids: CASTEAGLKNIQYF. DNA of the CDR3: TGTGCCAGCACGGAGGCGGGGCTCAAAAACATTCAGTACTTC.